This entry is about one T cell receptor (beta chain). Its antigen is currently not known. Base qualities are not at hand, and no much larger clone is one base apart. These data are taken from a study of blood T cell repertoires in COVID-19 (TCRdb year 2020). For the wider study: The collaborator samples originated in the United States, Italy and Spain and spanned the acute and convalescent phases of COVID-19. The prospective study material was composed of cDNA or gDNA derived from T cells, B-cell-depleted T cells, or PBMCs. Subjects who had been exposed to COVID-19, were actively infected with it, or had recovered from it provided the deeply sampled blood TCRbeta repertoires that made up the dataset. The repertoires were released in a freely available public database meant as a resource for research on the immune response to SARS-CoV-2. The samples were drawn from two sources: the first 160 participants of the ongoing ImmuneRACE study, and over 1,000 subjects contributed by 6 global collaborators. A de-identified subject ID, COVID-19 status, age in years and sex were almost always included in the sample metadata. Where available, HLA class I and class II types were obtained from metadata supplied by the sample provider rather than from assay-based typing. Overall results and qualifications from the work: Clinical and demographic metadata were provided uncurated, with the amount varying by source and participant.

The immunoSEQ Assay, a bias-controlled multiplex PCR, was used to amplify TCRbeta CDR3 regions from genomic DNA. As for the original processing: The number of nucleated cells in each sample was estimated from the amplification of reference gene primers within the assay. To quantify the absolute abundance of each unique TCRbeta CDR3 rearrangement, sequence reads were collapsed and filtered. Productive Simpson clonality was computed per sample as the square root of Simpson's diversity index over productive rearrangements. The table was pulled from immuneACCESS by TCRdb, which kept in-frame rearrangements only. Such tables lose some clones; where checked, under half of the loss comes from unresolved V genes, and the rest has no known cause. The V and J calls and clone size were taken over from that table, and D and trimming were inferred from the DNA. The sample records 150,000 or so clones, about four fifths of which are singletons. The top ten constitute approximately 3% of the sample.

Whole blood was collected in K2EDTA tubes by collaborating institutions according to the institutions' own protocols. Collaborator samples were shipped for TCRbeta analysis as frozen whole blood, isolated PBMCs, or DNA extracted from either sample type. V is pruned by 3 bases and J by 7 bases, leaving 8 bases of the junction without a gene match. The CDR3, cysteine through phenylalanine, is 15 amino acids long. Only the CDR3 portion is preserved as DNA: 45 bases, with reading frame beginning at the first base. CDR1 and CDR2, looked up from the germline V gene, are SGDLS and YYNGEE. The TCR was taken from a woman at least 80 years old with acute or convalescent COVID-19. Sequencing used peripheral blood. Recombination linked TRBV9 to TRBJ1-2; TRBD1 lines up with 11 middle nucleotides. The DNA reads TGTGCCAGCAGCGCTCCCGGGACAGGGGGTTCTGGCTACACCTTC. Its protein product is CASSAPGTGGSGYTF. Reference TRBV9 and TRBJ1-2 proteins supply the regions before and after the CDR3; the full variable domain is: DSGVTQTPKHLITATGQRVTLRCSPRSGDLSVYWYQQSLDQGLQFLIQYYNGEERAKGNILERFSAQQFPDLHSELNLSSLELGDSALYFCASSAPGTGGSGYTFGSGTRLTVV.